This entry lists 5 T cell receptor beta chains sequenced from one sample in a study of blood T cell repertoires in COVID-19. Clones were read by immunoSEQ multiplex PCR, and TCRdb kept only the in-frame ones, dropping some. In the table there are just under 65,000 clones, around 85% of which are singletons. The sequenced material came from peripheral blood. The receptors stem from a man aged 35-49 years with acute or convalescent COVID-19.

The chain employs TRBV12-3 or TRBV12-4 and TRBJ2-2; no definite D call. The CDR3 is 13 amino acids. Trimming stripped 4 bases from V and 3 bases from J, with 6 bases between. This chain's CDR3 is CASSSHHTGELFF. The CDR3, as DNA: TGTGCCAGCAGTTCACATCACACCGGGGAGCTGTTTTTT.

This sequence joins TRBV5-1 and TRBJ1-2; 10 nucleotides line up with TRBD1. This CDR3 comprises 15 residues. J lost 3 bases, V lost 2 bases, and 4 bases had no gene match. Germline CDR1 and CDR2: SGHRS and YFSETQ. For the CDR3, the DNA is TGCGCCAGCAGCTTACCCGGACAGGGGGACTATGGCTACACCTTC. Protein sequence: CASSLPGQGDYGYTF.

Here the CDR3 reads CASRQAQNSDTQYF. In DNA, the CDR3 is TGTGCCAGCAGACAGGCACAGAATTCAGATACGCAGTATTTT. The chain has TRBV25-1 and TRBJ2-3; TRBD1 might be the D (5 bases). Trimming removed 6 bases from V and 4 bases from J, with 14 bases in between. Germline V gives CDR1 MGHDK, CDR2 SYGVNS. There are 14 residues in the CDR3.

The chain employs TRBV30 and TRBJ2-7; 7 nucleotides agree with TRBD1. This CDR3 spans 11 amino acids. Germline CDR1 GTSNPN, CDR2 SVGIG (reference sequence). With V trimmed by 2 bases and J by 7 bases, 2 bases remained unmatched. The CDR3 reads CAWSSRGEQYF. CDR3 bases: TGTGCCTGGAGTTCCAGGGGGGAGCAGTACTTC.

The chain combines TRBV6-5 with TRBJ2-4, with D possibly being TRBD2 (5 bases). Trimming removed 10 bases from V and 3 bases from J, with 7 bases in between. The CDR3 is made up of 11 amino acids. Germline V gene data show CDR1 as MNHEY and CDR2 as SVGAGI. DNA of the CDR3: TGTGCCACCCGGGGCAAAAACATTCAGTACTTC. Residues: CATRGKNIQYF.